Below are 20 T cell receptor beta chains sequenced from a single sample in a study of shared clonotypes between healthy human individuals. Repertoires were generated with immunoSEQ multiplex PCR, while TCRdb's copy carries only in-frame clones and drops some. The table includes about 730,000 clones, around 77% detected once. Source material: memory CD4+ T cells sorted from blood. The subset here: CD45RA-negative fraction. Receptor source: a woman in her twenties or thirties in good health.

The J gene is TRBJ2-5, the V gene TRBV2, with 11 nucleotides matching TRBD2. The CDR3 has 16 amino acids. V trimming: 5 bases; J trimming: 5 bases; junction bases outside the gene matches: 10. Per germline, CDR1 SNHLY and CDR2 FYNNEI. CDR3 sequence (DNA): TGTGCCAGCAGTTCTCAGACTAGCGGGAATCTCGAGACCCAGTACTTC. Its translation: CASSSQTSGNLETQYF.

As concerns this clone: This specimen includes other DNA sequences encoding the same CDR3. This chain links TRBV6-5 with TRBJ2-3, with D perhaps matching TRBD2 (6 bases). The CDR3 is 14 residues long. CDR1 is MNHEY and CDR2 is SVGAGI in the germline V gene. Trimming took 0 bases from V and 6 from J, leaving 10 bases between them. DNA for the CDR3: TGTGCCAGCAGTTACTCGATCGCGGGGGATACGCAGTATTTT. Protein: CASSYSIAGDTQYF.

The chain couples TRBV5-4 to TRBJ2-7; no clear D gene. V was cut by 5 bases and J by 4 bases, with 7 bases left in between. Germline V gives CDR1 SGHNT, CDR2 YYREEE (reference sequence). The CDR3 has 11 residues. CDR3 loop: CASSNQYEQYF. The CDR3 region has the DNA TGTGCCAGCAGTAACCAATACGAGCAGTACTTC. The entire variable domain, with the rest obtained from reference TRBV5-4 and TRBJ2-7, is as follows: ETGVTQSPTHLIKTRGQQVTLRCSSQSGHNTVSWYQQALGQGPQFIFQYYREEENGRGNFPPRFSGLQFPNYSSELNVNALELDDSALYLCASSNQYEQYFGPGTRLTVT.

DNA of the CDR3: TGTGCCAGTAGTATTTCCGCGGTAGATAACTATGGCTACACCTTC. Translated: CASSISAVDNYGYTF. The rearrangement uses TRBV19 and TRBJ1-2, with D unclear. The ends were cut back, 3 bases at V and 1 base at J, with 12 bases in the middle. Germline V gives CDR1 LNHDA, CDR2 SQIVND (reference sequence). The CDR3 is 15 amino acids.

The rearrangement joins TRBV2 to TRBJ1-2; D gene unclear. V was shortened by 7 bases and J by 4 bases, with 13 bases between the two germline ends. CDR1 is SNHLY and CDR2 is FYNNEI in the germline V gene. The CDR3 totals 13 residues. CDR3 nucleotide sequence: TGTGCCAGCATTGCTCATTCCCTCTATGGCTACACCTTC. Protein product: CASIAHSLYGYTF. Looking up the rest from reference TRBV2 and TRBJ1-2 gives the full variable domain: EPEVTQTPSHQVTQMGQEVILRCVPISNHLYFYWYRQILGQKVEFLVSFYNNEISEKSEIFDDQFSVERPDGSNFTLKIRSTKLEDSAMYFCASIAHSLYGYTFGSGTRLTVV.

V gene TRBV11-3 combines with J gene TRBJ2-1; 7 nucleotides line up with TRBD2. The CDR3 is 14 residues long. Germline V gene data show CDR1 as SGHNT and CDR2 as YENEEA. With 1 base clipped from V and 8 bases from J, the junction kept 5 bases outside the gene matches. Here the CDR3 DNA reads TGTGCCAGCAGCTTAGGAACCCGGGGGGATGAGCAGTTCTTC. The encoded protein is CASSLGTRGDEQFF.

The DNA of the CDR3 is TGCGCCAGCACCCGGAGGGGGACCGAGACAGATACGCAGTATTTT. It codes for CASTRRGTETDTQYF. The chain combines TRBV5-1 with TRBJ2-3; D tentatively reads TRBD1 or TRBD2 (6 bases each). The CDR3 sequence is 15 residues long. Trimming took off 6 bases at V and 3 bases at J, with 17 bases between the two ends. CDR1 and CDR2 (germline): SGHRS, YFSETQ.

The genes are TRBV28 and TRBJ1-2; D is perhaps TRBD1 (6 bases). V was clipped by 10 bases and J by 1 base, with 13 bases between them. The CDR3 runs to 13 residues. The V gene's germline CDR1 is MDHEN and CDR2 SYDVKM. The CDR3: CATGDTFNYGYTF. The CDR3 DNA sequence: TGTGCCACCGGGGACACCTTTAACTATGGCTACACCTTC.

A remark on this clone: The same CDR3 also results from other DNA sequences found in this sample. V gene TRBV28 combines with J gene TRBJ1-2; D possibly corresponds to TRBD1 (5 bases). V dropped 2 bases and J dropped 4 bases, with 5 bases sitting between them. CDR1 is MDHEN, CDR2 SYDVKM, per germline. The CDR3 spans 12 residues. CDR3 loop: CASSLQGYGYTF. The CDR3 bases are TGTGCCAGCAGTTTACAGGGCTATGGCTACACCTTC.

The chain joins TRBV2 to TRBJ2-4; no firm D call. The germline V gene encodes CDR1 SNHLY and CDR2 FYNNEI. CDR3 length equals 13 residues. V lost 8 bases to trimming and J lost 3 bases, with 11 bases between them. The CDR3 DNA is TGTGCCAGCTTAAATAACGGCAAAAACATTCAGTACTTC. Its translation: CASLNNGKNIQYF.

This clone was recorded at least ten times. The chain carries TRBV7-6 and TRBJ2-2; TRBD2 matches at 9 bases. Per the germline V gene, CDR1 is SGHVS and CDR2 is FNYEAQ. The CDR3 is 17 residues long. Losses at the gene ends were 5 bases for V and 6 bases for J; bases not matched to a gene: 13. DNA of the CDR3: TGTGCCAGCAGCCCTCTCGGTAGCGGGAGCGCCGCCGGGGAGCTGTTTTTT. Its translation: CASSPLGSGSAAGELFF.

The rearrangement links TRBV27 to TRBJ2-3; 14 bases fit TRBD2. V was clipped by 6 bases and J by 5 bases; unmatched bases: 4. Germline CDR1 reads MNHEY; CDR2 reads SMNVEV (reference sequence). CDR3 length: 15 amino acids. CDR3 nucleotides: TGTGCCAGCAGGCCGGGACTAGCGGGAGTAGATACGCAGTATTTT. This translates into CASRPGLAGVDTQYF.

CDR3 loop: CASSPRAGGFADTQYF. CDR3 coding DNA: TGTGCCAGCAGCCCGCGAGCGGGAGGGTTCGCAGATACGCAGTATTTT. The V call is TRBV7-9, the J call TRBJ2-3; 10 bases are shared with TRBD2. Looked up from germline, CDR1 is SEHNR and CDR2 is FQNEAQ (reference sequence). The CDR3 is 16 residues long. Trimming removed 5 bases from V and 4 bases from J; junction bases left unmatched: 9. The whole variable domain, filled in from reference TRBV7-9 and TRBJ2-3, reads DTGVSQNPRHKITKRGQNVTFRCDPISEHNRLYWYRQTLGQGPEFLTYFQNEAQLEKSRLLSDRFSAERPKGSFSTLEIQRTEQGDSAMYLCASSPRAGGFADTQYFGPGTRLTVL.

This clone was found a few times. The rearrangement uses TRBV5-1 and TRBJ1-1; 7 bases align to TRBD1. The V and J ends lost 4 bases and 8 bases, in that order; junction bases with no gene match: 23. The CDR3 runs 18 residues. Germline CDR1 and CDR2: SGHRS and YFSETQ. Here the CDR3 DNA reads TGCGCCAGCAGCCCCCTTTCAGGCGTTCGACAGGGTGGGAGGGAAGCTTTCTTT. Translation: CASSPLSGVRQGGREAFF.

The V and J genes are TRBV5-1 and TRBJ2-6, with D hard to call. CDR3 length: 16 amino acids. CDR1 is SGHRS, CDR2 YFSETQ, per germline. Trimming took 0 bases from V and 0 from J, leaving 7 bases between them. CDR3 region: CASSLVLSSGANVLTF. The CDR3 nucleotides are TGCGCCAGCAGCTTGGTTCTTTCCTCTGGGGCCAACGTCCTGACTTTC.

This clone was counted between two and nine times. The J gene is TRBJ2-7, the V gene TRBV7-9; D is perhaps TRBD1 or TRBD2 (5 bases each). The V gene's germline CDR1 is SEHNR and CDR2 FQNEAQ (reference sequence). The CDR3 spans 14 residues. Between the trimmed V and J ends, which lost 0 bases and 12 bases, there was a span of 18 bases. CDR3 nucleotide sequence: TGTGCCAGCAGCTTAGCGCAGTCCAGGGAGACGCTGTACTTC. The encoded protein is CASSLAQSRETLYF.

For the CDR3, the DNA is TGTGCCAGCAGCAGGACAGACACCGGGGAGCTGTTTTTT. This translates into CASSRTDTGELFF. This chain connects TRBV11-2 to TRBJ2-2; possibly TRBD1 for D (6 bases). This CDR3 contains 13 residues. In germline, CDR1 is SGHAT, CDR2 FQNNGV. V was cut by 5 bases and J by 3 bases, with 7 bases left in between.

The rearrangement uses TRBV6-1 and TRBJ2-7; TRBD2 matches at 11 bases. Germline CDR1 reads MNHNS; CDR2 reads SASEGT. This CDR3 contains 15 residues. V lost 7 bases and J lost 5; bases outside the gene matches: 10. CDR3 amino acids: CASIPLAGGRDEQYF. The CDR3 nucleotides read TGTGCCAGCATCCCGCTAGCGGGAGGAAGAGACGAGCAGTACTTC.

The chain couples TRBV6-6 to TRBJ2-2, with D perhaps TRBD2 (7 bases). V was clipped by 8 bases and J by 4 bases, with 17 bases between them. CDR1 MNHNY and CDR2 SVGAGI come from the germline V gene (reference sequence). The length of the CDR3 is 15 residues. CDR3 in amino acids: CASETEGGTTGELFF. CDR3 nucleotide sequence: TGTGCCAGCGAAACCGAGGGGGGGACCACCGGGGAGCTGTTTTTT.

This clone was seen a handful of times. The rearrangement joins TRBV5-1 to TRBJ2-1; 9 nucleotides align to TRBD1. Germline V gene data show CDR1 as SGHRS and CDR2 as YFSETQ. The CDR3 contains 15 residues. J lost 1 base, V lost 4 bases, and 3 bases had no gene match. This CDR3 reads CASSVGTGSYNEQFF. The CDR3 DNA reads TGCGCCAGCAGCGTGGGGACAGGGTCCTACAATGAGCAGTTCTTC.